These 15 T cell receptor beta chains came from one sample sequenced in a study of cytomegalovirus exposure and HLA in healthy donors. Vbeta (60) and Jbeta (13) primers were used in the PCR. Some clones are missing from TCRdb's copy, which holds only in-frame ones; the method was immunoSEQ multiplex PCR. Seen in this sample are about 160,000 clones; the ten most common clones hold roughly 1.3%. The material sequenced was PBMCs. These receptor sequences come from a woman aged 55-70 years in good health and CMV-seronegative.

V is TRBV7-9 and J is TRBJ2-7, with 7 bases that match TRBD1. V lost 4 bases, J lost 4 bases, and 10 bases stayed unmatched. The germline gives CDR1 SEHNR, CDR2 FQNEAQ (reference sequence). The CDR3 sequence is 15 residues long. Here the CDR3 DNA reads TGTGCCAGCAGCTCAAACATCGGCAGGGGGTACGAGCAGTACTTC. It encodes CASSSNIGRGYEQYF. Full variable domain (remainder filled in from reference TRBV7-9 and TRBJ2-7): DTGVSQNPRHKITKRGQNVTFRCDPISEHNRLYWYRQTLGQGPEFLTYFQNEAQLEKSRLLSDRFSAERPKGSFSTLEIQRTEQGDSAMYLCASSSNIGRGYEQYFGPGTRLTVT.

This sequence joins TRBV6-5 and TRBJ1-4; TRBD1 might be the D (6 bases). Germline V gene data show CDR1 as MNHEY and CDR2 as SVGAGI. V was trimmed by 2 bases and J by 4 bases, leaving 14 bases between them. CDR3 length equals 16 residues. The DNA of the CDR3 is TGTGCCAGCAGTTACGGTCCCGAGGGGGTTAATGAAAAACTGTTTTTT. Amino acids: CASSYGPEGVNEKLFF.

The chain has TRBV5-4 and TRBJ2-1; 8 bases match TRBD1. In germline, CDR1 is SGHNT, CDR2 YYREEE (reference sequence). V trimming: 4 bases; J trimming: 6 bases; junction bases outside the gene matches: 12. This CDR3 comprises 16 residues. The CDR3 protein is CASSESGGTGVNEQFF. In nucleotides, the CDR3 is TGTGCCAGCAGCGAGTCAGGTGGGACAGGAGTCAATGAGCAGTTCTTC.

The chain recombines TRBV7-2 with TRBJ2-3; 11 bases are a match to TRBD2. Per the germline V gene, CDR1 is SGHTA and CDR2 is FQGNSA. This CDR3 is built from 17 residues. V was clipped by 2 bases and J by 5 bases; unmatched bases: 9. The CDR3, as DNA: TGTGCCAGCAGCTTAAGGGGATCTAGCGGGGGGAGAGATACGCAGTATTTT. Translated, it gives CASSLRGSSGGRDTQYF.

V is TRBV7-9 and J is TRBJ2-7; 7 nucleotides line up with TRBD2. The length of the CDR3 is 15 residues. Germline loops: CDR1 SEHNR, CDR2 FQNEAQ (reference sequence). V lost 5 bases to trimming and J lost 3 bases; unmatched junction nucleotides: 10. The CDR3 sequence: CASSQGGRKSYEQYF. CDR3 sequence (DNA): TGTGCCAGCAGCCAGGGAGGGCGGAAAAGCTACGAGCAGTACTTC.

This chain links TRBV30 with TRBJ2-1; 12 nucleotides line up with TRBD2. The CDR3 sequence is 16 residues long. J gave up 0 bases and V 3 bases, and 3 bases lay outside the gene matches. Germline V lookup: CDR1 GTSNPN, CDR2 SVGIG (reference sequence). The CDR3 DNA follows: TGTGCCTGGAGGGGACTAGCGGGTGGCTCCTACAATGAGCAGTTCTTC. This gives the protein CAWRGLAGGSYNEQFF. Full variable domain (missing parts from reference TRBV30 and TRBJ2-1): SQTIHQWPATLVQPVGSPLSLECTVEGTSNPNLYWYRQAAGRGLQLLFYSVGIGQISSEVPQNLSASRPQDRQFILSSKKLLLSDSGFYLCAWRGLAGGSYNEQFFGPGTRLTVL.

In DNA, the CDR3 is TGTGCCAGCAGCCTCCGGGACAGGGGATCAACTAATGAAAAACTGTTTTTT. Protein: CASSLRDRGSTNEKLFF. The chain carries TRBV4-2 and TRBJ1-4, with TRBD1 matching over 10 bases. J lost 0 bases, V lost 4 bases, and 5 bases had no gene match. The CDR3 extends over 17 amino acids. Germline V gene data show CDR1 as LGHNA and CDR2 as YNFKEQ.

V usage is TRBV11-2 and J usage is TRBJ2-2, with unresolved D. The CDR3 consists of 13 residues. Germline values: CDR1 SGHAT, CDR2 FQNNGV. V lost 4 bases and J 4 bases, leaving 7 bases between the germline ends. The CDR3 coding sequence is TGTGCCAGCAGCTCCTATATCACCGGGGAGCTGTTTTTT. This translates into CASSSYITGELFF.

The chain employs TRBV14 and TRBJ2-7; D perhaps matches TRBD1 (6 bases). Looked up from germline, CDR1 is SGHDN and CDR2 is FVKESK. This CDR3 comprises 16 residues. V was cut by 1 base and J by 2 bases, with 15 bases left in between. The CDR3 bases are TGTGCCAGCAGCCAAGGCCCTCGGGACACTCCCTACGAGCAGTACTTC. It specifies CASSQGPRDTPYEQYF.

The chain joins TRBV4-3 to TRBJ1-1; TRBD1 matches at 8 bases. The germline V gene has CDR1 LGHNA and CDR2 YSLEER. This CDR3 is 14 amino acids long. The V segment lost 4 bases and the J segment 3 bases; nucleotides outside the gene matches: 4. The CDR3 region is CASSLQTGDTEAFF. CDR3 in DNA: TGCGCCAGCAGCCTGCAGACAGGGGACACTGAAGCTTTCTTT.

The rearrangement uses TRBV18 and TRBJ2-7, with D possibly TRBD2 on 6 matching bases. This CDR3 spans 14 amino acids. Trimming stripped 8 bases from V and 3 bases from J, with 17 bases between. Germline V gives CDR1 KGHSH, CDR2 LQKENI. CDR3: CASTASGGIYEQYF. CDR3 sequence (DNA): TGTGCCAGCACCGCCTCTGGGGGGATCTACGAGCAGTACTTC.

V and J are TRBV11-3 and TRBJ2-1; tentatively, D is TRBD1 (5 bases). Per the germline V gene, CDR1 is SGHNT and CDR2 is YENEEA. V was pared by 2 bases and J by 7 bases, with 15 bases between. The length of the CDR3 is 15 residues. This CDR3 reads CASSLKGAPINEQFF. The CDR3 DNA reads TGTGCCAGCAGCTTAAAAGGGGCCCCCATAAATGAGCAGTTCTTC.

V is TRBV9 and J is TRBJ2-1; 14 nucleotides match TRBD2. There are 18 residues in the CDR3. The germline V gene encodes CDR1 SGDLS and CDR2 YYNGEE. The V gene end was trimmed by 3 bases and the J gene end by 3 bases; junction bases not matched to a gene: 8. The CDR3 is CASSGRRTSGRSYNEQFF. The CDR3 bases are TGTGCCAGCAGCGGCCGGCGGACTAGCGGGAGGAGCTACAATGAGCAGTTCTTC.

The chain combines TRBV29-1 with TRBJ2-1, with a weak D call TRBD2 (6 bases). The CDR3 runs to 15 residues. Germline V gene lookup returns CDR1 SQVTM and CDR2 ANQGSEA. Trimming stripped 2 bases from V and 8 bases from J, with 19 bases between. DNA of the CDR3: TGCAGCGTTGAACGCGGGGCAAGTGTTCGTTATGAGCAGTTCTTC. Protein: CSVERGASVRYEQFF.

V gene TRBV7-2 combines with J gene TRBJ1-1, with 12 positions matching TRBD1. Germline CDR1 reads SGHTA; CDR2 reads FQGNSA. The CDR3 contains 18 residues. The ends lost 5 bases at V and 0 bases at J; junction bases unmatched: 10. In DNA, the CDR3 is TGTGCCAGCAGCGCACGAACCGGGACAGGGGGCATGAACACTGAAGCTTTCTTT. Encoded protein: CASSARTGTGGMNTEAFF.